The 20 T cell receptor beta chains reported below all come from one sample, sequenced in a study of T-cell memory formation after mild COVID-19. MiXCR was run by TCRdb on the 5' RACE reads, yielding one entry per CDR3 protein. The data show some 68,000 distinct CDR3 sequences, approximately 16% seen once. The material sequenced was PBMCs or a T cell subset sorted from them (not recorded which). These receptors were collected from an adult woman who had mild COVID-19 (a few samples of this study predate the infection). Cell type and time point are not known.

The CDR3 loop reads CASSPVVGSEHEQYF. CDR3 sequence (DNA): TGTGCCAGCTCACCCGTCGTGGGGTCGGAACACGAGCAGTACTTC. The chain is built from TRBV18 and TRBJ2-7; D is unresolved. V was shortened by 3 bases and J by 5 bases, with 17 bases between the two germline ends. Germline CDR1 is KGHSH and CDR2 is LQKENI. This CDR3 comprises 15 residues. Looking up the rest from reference TRBV18 and TRBJ2-7 gives the full variable domain: NAGVMQNPRHLVRRRGQEARLRCSPMKGHSHVYWYRQLPEEGLKFMVYLQKENIIDESGMPKERFSAEFPKEGPSILRIQQVVRGDSAAYFCASSPVVGSEHEQYFGPGTRLTVT.

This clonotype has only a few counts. The CDR3 coding sequence is TGCGCCAGCAGCACAGGACAGGGAGACACAGATACGCAGTATTTT. Protein: CASSTGQGDTDTQYF. This chain connects TRBV5-1 to TRBJ2-3, with 8 bases fitting TRBD1. The CDR3 contains 15 residues. The V segment lost 4 bases and the J segment 2 bases; nucleotides outside the gene matches: 6. Germline assignment: CDR1 SGHRS and CDR2 YFSETQ.

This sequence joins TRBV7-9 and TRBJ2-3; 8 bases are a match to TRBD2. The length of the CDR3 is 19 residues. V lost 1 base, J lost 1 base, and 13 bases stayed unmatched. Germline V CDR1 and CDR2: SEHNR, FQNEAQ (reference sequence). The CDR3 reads CASSLEWASGPWGTDTQYF. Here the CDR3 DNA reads TGTGCCAGCAGCTTAGAATGGGCTAGCGGGCCATGGGGCACAGATACGCAGTATTTT.

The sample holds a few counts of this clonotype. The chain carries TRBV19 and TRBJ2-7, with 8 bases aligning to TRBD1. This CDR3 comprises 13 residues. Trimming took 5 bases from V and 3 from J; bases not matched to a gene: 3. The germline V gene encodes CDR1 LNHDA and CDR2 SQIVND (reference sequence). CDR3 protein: CASSVDRGYEQYF. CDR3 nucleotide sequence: TGTGCCAGTAGTGTCGACAGGGGCTACGAGCAGTACTTC.

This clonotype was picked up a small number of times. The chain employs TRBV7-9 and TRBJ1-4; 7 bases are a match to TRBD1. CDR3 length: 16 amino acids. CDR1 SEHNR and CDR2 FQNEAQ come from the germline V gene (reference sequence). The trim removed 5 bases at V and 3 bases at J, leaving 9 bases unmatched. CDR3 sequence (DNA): TGTGCCAGCAGCACCCAACCGGGACAGCCTAATGAAAAACTGTTTTTT. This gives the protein CASSTQPGQPNEKLFF.

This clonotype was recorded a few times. CDR3 nucleotides: TGTGCCAGCAGCTTAGGCCTAGCGGGACCCACTAGCACAGATACGCAGTATTTT. The encoded protein is CASSLGLAGPTSTDTQYF. This sequence joins TRBV11-2 and TRBJ2-3; 9 bases are shared with TRBD2. The CDR3 is made up of 18 amino acids. Germline assignment: CDR1 SGHAT and CDR2 FQNNGV. The V and J ends lost 1 base and 0 bases, in that order; junction bases with no gene match: 8.

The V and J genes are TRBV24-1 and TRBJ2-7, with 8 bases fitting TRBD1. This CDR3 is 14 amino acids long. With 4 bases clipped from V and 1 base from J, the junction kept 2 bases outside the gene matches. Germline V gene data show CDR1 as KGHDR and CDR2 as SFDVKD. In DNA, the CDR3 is TGTGCCACCAGTGAAGACAGGGGTTCCTACGAGCAGTACTTC. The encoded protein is CATSEDRGSYEQYF.

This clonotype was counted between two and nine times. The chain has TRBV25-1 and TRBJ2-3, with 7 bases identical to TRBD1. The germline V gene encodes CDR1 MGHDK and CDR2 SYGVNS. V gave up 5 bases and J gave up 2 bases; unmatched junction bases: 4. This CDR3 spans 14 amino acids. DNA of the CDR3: TGTGCCAGCAGTACAGGGGCAGACACAGATACGCAGTATTTT. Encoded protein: CASSTGADTDTQYF.

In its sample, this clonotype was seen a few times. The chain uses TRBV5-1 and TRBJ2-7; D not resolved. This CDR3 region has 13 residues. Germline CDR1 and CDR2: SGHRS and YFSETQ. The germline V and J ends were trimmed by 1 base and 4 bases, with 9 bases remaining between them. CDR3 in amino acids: CASSLSSEYEQYF. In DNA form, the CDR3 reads TGCGCCAGCAGCTTGTCGAGCGAATACGAGCAGTACTTC.

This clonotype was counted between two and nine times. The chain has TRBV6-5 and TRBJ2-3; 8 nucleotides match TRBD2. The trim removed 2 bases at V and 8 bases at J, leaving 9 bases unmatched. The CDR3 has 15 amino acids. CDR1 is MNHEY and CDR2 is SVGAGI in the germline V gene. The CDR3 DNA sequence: TGTGCCAGCAGTTACGGGCTAGCGGGCAGGAGTACGCAGTATTTT. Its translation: CASSYGLAGRSTQYF.

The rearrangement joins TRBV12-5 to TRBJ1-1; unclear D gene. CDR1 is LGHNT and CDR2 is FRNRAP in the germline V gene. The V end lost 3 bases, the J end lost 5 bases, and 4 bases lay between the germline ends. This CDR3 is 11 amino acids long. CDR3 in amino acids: CASGFRTEAFF. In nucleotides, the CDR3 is TGTGCTAGTGGTTTCCGGACTGAAGCTTTCTTT.

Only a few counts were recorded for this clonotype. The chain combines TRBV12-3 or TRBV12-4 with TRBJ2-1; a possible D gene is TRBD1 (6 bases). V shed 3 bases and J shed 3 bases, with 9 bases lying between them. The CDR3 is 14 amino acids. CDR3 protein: CASSFGQHYNEQFF. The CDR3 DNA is TGTGCCAGCAGTTTCGGACAGCACTACAATGAGCAGTTCTTC.

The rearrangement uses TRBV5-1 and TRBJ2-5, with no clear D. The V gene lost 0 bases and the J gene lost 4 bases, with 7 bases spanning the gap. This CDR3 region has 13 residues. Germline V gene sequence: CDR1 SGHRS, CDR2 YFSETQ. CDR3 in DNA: TGCGCCAGCAGCTTGGTACCGGCAGAGACCCAGTACTTC. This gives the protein CASSLVPAETQYF.

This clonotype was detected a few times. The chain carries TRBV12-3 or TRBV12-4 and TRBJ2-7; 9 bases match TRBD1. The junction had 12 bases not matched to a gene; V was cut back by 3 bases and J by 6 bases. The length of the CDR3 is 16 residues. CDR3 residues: CASSFVPGQGYGEQYF. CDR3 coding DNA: TGTGCCAGCAGTTTCGTTCCGGGACAGGGATATGGCGAGCAGTACTTC.

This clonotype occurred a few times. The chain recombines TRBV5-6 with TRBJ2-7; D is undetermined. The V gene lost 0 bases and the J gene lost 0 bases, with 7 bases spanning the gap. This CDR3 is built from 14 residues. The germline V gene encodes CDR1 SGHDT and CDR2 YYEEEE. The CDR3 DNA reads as TGTGCCAGCAGCTTGGAGGCTAGCTCCTACGAGCAGTACTTC. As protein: CASSLEASSYEQYF.

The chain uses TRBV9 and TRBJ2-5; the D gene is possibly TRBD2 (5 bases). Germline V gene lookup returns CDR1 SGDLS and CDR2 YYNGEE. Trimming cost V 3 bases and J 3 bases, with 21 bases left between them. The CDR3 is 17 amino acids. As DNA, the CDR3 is TGTGCCAGCAGCGGAGCCCTCCGCCCCGCGGGTGAAGAGACCCAGTACTTC. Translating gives CASSGALRPAGEETQYF.

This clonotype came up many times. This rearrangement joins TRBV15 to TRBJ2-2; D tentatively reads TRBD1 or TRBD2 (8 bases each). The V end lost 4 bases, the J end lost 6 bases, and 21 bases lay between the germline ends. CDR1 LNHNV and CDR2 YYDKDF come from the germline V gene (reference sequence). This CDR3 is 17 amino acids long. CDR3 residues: CATSTQTGVGRAGELFF. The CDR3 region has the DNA TGTGCCACCAGCACTCAGACAGGGGTCGGGAGGGCCGGGGAGCTGTTTTTT.

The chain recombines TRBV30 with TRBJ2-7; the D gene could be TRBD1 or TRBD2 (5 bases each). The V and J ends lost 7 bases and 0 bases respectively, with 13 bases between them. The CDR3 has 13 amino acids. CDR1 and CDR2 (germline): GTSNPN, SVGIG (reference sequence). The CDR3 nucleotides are TGTGCCTTCCGGGACGGAAGCTCCTACGAGCAGTACTTC. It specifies CAFRDGSSYEQYF.

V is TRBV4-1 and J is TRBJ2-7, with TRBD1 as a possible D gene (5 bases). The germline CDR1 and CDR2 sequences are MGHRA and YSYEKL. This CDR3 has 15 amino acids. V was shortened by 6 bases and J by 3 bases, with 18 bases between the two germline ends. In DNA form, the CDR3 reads TGCGCCAGCAGAGAAGAGGAGCGCAGGGTCTACGAGCAGTACTTC. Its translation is CASREEERRVYEQYF.

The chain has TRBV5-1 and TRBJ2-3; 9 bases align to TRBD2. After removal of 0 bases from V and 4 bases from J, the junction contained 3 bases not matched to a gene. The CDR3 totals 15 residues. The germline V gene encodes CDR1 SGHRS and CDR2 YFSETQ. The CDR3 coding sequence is TGCGCCAGCAGCTTGGGCGGGGGGGCCCCAGATACGCAGTATTTT. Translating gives CASSLGGGAPDTQYF.